This TCR beta chain was sequenced in a study of response to subunit inactivated influenza vaccine. Looked up from germline, CDR1 is LGHNA and CDR2 is YSLEER. The CDR3 is 18 amino acids. Trimming cost V 0 bases and J 4 bases; bases outside gene matches: 11. Study-level points and caveats: Authors proposed each seasonal influenza vaccination draws in few new T cells.

In the case of this clonotype: As yet, its antigen is unknown.

MiXCR, applied by TCRdb to the RT-PCR reads, yields one record per CDR3 protein. The sample has 150,000 or so distinct CDR3 sequences; under 13% are singletons. This sequence joins TRBV4-3 and TRBJ2-5; TRBD2 matches at 10 bases. The receptor's source is a man aged 45-65 years who received an inactivated influenza vaccine. Source: non-naive T cells sorted from PBMCs, taken roughly 48 days after vaccination. The CDR3 DNA follows: TGCGCCAGCAGCCAAGATTGGGGGAGCGGGAGGGCCGGAGAGACCCAGTACTTC. Translating gives CASSQDWGSGRAGETQYF.